The T cell receptor (beta chain) under discussion was sequenced for a study of breast tumors, draining lymph nodes, adjacent tissues. Broader study findings: The data were judged consistent with most tumor T cells coming from lymph node and expanding in tumor. The lymph node origin of tumor T cells was framed as consistent with a hypothesis, not demonstrated.

CDR3 length equals 12 residues. V lost 3 bases to trimming and J lost 2 bases, with 5 bases between them. The germline CDR1 and CDR2 sequences are LGHNA and YSLEER. This clonotype was found many times. The antigen is undetermined. One entry per CDR3 protein, called by TCRdb with MiXCR from the multiplex PCR reads. The table has some 230,000 distinct CDR3 sequences, nearly 35% seen once. The lymph nodes were axillary draining lymph nodes from breast cancer patients. This sequence was found in a female donor with breast cancer. Some clones in this sample may be carry-over from other donors' samples. The specimen was axillary lymph node tissue. V usage is TRBV4-3 and J usage is TRBJ2-7; the D gene is possibly TRBD2 (5 bases). The CDR3: CASSHGAYEQYF. As DNA, the CDR3 is TGCGCCAGCAGCCACGGGGCCTACGAGCAGTACTTC.